Each of the 5 T cell receptor beta chains below was sequenced from the same sample in a study. In TCRdb, the 5' RACE reads were re-called with MiXCR into one record per CDR3 protein. The sample has fewer than 80,000 distinct CDR3 sequences, roughly 23% seen once. Sequenced material: memory CD4+ T cells sorted from a lymph node. As to subset: memory CD4+ T cells, CD4+CD45RO+CD25-. Receptors were obtained from a female donor with breast cancer.

The chain uses TRBV7-9 and TRBJ2-7; D is tentatively TRBD1 or TRBD2 (6 bases each). The CDR3 covers 13 residues. CDR1 and CDR2 from the germline V gene are SEHNR and FQNEAQ (reference sequence). Between the trimmed V and J ends, which lost 5 bases and 1 base, there was a span of 9 bases. The CDR3 reads CASSGGRSYEQYF. CDR3 nucleotide sequence: TGTGCCAGCAGCGGGGGGCGATCCTACGAGCAGTACTTC.

This clonotype has ten or more counts. V usage is TRBV5-1 and J usage is TRBJ2-7; 11 bases map to TRBD1. Per the germline V gene, CDR1 is SGHRS and CDR2 is YFSETQ. This CDR3 region has 15 residues. J lost 5 bases, V lost 4 bases, and 8 bases had no gene match. CDR3 in amino acids: CASSEKRDRGDEQYF. The CDR3 DNA is TGCGCCAGCAGCGAAAAGAGGGACAGGGGGGACGAGCAGTACTTC. The complete variable domain, with remaining parts taken from reference TRBV5-1 and TRBJ2-7, reads KAGVTQTPRYLIKTRGQQVTLSCSPISGHRSVSWYQQTPGQGLQFLFEYFSETQRNKGNFPGRFSGRQFSNSRSEMNVSTLELGDSALYLCASSEKRDRGDEQYFGPGTRLTVT.

This clonotype occurred a few times. The V call is TRBV5-1, the J call TRBJ2-6; D remains ambiguous. The CDR3 consists of 15 residues. Per the germline V gene, CDR1 is SGHRS and CDR2 is YFSETQ. The V end was cut by 4 bases, the J end by 2 bases, with 10 bases between. The DNA for the CDR3 is TGCGCCAGCAGCCCGAGTTTGGCTGGGGCCAACGTCCTGACTTTC. Translated: CASSPSLAGANVLTF.

About this clonotype: This could be a read error, since a much larger clone is one nucleotide away. This chain links TRBV6-2 or TRBV6-3 with TRBJ2-7; 7 bases are shared with TRBD1. The CDR3 contains 14 residues. Germline V gene lookup returns CDR1 MNHEY and CDR2 SVGEGT. The CDR3 loop reads CASRPGTATYEQCF. The CDR3 DNA reads TGTGCCAGCAGACCAGGGACAGCGACCTACGAGCAGTGCTTC.

V and J are TRBV7-3 and TRBJ2-3, with TRBD2 identical over 8 bases. This CDR3 has 15 residues. Germline assignment: CDR1 SGHTA and CDR2 FQGTGA. The J segment lost 3 bases and the V segment lost 4 bases, leaving 6 bases of the junction unmatched. CDR3 in DNA: TGTGCCAGCAGCTCGGGGGGGCCGACGACAGATACGCAGTATTTT. The encoded protein is CASSSGGPTTDTQYF.